One and the same sample provided the 5 T cell receptor beta chains below, sequenced in a study of blood T cell repertoires in COVID-19. Using immunoSEQ multiplex PCR, the repertoire was profiled, and TCRdb retains in-frame clones only, with some absent. The data hold around 200,000 clones, with roughly 84% observed a single time. Sequenced input: PBMCs or T cells enriched from blood (not recorded which). These receptors all stem from a woman in her twenties or thirties who had recovered from COVID-19.

V gene TRBV7-6 combines with J gene TRBJ1-5; D possibly corresponds to TRBD1 (6 bases). The V and J ends lost 1 base and 2 bases respectively, with 15 bases between them. Germline assignment: CDR1 SGHVS and CDR2 FNYEAQ. The CDR3 has 17 amino acids. CDR3 nucleotides: TGTGCCAGCAGCTTAGGGGTATACCGACAGGGCAATCAGCCCCAGCATTTT. Encoded protein: CASSLGVYRQGNQPQHF.

The chain joins TRBV7-8 to TRBJ2-3; maybe TRBD2 (5 bases). V dropped 6 bases and J dropped 1 base, with 14 bases sitting between them. There are 15 residues in the CDR3. From germline, CDR1 is SGHVS and CDR2 FQNEAQ. CDR3 protein: CASSNEGRGTDTQYF. The CDR3 DNA sequence: TGTGCCAGCAGTAACGAGGGCCGGGGCACAGATACGCAGTATTTT.

This sequence joins TRBV6-2 or TRBV6-3 and TRBJ2-3; D not certain. The germline V gene encodes CDR1 MNHEY and CDR2 SVGEGT. There are 15 residues in the CDR3. V was trimmed by 2 bases and J by 1 base, leaving 10 bases between them. Here the CDR3 DNA reads TGTGCCAGCAGTTACACTCGCCTTGGCACAGATACGCAGTATTTT. Translation: CASSYTRLGTDTQYF.

This clone has just one count. This chain joins TRBV4-2 and TRBJ1-2; no clear D gene. V lost 1 base to trimming and J lost 4 bases, with 7 bases between them. The CDR3 sequence is 13 residues long. CDR1 and CDR2 (germline): LGHNA, YNFKEQ. The CDR3 bases are TGTGCCAGCAGCCAAGGACGGAGCTATGGCTACACCTTC. Amino acids: CASSQGRSYGYTF.

The chain recombines TRBV20-1 with TRBJ2-7; 7 bases align to TRBD2. The CDR3 consists of 14 residues. Germline CDR1 and CDR2: DFQATT and SNEGSKA (reference sequence). The ends lost 3 bases at V and 4 bases at J; junction bases unmatched: 9. As DNA, the CDR3 is TGCAGTGCTAGTGAGGCGGGAGTGGGTTACGAGCAGTACTTC. Translation gives CSASEAGVGYEQYF.